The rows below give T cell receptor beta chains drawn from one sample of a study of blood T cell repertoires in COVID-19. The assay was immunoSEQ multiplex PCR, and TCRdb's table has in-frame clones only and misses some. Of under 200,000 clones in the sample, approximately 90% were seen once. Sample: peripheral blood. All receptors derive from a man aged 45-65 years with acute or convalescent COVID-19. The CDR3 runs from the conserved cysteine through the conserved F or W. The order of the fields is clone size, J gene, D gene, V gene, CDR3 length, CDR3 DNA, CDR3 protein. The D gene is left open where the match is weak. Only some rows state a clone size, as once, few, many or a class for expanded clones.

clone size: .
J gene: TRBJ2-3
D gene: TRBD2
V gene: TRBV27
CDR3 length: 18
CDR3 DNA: TGTGCCAGCAGTCCCGCGGGGACTAGCGGGGGCTTCACAGATACGCAGTATTTT
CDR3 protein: CASSPAGTSGGFTDTQYF

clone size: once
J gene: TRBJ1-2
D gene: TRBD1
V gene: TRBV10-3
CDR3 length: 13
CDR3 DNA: TGTGCCATCAGTGAAGGGACAGACTATGGCTACACCTTC
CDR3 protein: CAISEGTDYGYTF

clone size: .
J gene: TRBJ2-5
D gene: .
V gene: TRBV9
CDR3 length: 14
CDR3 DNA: TGTGCCAGCAGCGGTCGCGTCTCCCAAGAGACCCAGTACTTC
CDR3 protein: CASSGRVSQETQYF

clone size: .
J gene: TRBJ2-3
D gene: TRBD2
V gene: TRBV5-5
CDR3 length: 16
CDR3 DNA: TGTGCCAGCAGCTTGGACACTAGCGGGTATGGGGTTACGCAGTATTTT
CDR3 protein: CASSLDTSGYGVTQYF

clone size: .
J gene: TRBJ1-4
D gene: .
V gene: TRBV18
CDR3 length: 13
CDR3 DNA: TGTGCCAGCTCACCGGGAGGAAATGAAAAACTGTTTTTT
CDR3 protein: CASSPGGNEKLFF

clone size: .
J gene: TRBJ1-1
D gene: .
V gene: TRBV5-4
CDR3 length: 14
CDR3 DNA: TGTGCCAGCAGCCGAGAGTCTCAACGGACTGAAGCTTTCTTT
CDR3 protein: CASSRESQRTEAFF

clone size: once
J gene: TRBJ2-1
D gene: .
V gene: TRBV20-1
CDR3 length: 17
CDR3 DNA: TGCAGTGCTAGTGGCGGGTTGCGGAAAAAGTTGGGGAATGAGCAGTTCTTC
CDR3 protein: CSASGGLRKKLGNEQFF

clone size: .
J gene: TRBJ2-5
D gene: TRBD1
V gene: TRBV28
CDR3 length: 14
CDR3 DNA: TGTGCCAGCAGTCCCGGGACAGGGTTTGAGACCCAGTACTTC
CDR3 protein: CASSPGTGFETQYF

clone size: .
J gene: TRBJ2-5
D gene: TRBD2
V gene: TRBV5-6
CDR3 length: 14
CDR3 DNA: TGTGCCAGCAGCGGGACTAGTCATTCGGAGACCCAGTACTTC
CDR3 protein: CASSGTSHSETQYF

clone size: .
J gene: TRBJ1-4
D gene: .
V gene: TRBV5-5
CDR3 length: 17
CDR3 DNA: TGTGCCAGCAGCTTGAGGGGAGGAGGCAGGGCGAGAGAAAAACTGTTTTTT
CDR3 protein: CASSLRGGGRAREKLFF

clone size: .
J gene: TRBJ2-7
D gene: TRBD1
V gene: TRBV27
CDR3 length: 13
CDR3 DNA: TGTGCCAGCAGTCCGACAGGGGGTTACGAGCAGTACTTC
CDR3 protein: CASSPTGGYEQYF

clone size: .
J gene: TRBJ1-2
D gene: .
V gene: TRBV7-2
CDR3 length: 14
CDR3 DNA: TGTGCCAGCAGCTTAGATTTGGGCAGCCCAGGCTACACCTTC
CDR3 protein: CASSLDLGSPGYTF

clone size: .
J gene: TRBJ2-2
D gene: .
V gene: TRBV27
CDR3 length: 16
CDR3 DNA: TGTGCCAGCGGAAGAATGGGGCAGGGAATCACCGGGGAGCTGTTTTTT
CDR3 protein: CASGRMGQGITGELFF

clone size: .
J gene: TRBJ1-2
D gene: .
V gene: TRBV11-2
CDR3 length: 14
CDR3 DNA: TGTGCCAGCAGCTTAGTAGCAGTACCCTATGGCTACACCTTC
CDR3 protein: CASSLVAVPYGYTF

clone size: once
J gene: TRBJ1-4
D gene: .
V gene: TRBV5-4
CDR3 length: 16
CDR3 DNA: TGTGCCAGCAGCTTGTTAGGAGGGGGAGGGAACGAAAAACTGTTTTTT
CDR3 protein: CASSLLGGGGNEKLFF

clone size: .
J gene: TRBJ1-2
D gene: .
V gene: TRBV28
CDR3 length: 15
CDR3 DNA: TGTGCCAGCACGCGGGCGGGGGAGGGGATCTATGGCTACACCTTC
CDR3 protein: CASTRAGEGIYGYTF

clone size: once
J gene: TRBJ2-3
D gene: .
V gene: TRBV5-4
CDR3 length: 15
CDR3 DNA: TGTGCCAGCAGCTTGGCGGACAGTGGCCCAAATACGCAGTATTTT
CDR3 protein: CASSLADSGPNTQYF

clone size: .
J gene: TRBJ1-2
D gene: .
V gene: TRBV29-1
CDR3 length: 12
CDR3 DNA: TGCAGCGTCGGGGGAAGAAACTATGGCTACACCTTC
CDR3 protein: CSVGGRNYGYTF

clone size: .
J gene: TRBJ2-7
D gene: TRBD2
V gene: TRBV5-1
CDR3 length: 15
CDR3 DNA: TGCGCCAGCAGCCCTGGGACTAGCGCAACCTACGAGCAGTACTTC
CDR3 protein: CASSPGTSATYEQYF

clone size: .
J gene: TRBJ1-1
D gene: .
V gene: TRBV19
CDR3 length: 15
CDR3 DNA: TGTGCCAGTAGCGACTTGACGGCGGGGGGCACTGAAGCTTTCTTT
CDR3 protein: CASSDLTAGGTEAFF

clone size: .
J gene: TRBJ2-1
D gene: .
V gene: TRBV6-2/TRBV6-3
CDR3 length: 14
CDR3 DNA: TGTGCCAGCAGTCCGTCGGGACTCCTAAATGAGCAGTTCTTC
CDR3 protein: CASSPSGLLNEQFF

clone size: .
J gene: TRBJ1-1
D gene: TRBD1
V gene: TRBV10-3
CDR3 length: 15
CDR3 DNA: TGTGCCATCACTAATACAAGGACAGGGAAGACTGAAGCTTTCTTT
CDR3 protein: CAITNTRTGKTEAFF

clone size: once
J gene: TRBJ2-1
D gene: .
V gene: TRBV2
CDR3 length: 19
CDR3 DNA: TGTGCCAGCATTCCCTACCCTACAGACAGGATGAGCTCCTACAATGAGCAGTTCTTC
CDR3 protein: CASIPYPTDRMSSYNEQFF

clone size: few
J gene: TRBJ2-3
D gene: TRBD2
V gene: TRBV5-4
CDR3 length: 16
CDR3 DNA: TGTGCCAGCAGCCCCCCGCCTAGCGGCCGAGGGGATACGCAGTATTTT
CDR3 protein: CASSPPPSGRGDTQYF

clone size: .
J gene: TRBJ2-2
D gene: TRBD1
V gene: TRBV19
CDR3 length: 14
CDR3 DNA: TGTGCCAGTACTGACAGGGCAGGCACCGGGGAGCTGTTTTTT
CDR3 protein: CASTDRAGTGELFF

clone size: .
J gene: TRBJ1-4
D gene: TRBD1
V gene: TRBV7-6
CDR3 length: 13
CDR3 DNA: TGTGCCAGCCAAGACAGGGTGGGTGAAAAACTGTTTTTT
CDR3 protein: CASQDRVGEKLFF

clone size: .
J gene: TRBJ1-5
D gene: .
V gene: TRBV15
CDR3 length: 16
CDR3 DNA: TGTGCCACCAGCAGAGATCGGGCAGGGAGGGTTCAGCCCCAGCATTTT
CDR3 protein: CATSRDRAGRVQPQHF

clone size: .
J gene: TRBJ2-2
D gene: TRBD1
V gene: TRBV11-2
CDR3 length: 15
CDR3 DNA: TGTGCCAGCAGCTGGGGACAGGGGAACACCGGGGAGCTGTTTTTT
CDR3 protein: CASSWGQGNTGELFF

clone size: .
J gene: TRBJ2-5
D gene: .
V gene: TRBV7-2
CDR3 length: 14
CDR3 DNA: TGTGCCAGCAACCGTGGGGCAGGCCAAGAGACCCAGTACTTC
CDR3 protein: CASNRGAGQETQYF

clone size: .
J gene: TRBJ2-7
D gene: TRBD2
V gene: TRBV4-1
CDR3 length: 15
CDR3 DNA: TGCGCCAGCAGCCCTGGACTAGCGATCTACTACGAGCAGTACTTC
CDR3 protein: CASSPGLAIYYEQYF

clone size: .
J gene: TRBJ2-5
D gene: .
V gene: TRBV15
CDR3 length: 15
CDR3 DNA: TGTGCCACCAGCAGAGGCGAGGGGGAAACAGAGACCCAGTACTTC
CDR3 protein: CATSRGEGETETQYF

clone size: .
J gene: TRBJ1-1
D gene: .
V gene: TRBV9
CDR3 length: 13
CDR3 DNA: TGTGCCAGCAGCGCACACCTGAACACTGAAGCTTTCTTT
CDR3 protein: CASSAHLNTEAFF

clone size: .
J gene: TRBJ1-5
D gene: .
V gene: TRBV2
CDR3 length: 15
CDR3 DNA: TGTGCCAGCCATAATCGGAACAGGCGAAATCAGCCCCAGCATTTT
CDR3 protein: CASHNRNRRNQPQHF

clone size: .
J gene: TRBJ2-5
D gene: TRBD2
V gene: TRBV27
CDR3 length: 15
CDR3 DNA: TGTGCCAGCAGTCACGGACTAGCGGGAATGGAGACCCAGTACTTC
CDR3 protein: CASSHGLAGMETQYF

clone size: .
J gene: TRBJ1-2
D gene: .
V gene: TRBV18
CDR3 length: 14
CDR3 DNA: TGTGCCAGCTCACCATATACAGGTCCGCGGGGCTACACCTTC
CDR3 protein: CASSPYTGPRGYTF

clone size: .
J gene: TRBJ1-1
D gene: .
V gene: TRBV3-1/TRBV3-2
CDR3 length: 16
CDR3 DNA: TGTGCCAGCAGCCAAGATCAAGGGCAGGGGAACACTGAAGCTTTCTTT
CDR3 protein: CASSQDQGQGNTEAFF

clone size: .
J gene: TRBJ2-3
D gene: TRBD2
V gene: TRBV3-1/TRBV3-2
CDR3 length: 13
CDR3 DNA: TGTGCCAGCAGCCAAGGGGAGGGTAATACGCAGTATTTT
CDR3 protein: CASSQGEGNTQYF

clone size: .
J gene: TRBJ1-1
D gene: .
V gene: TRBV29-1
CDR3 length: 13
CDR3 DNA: TGCAGCGTTGAAGGGGCGGGGAACACTGAAGCTTTCTTT
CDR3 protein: CSVEGAGNTEAFF

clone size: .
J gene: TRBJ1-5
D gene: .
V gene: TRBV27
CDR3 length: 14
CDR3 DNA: TGTGCCAGCAGCTACAGGGATAGCAATCAGCCCCAGCATTTT
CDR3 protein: CASSYRDSNQPQHF

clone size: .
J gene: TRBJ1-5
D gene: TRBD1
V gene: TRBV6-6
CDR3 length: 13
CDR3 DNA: TGTGCCAGCAGAAGACAGGGTGACCAGCCCCAGCATTTT
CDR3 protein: CASRRQGDQPQHF

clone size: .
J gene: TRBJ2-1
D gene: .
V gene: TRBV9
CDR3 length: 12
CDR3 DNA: TGTGCCAGCAGCGTTAGCGGCTCTGAGCAGTTCTTC
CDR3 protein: CASSVSGSEQFF

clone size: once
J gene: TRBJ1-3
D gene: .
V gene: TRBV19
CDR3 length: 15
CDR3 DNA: TGTGCCAGTAGTATCCCCGCCGGGACTGGAAACACCATATATTTT
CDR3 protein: CASSIPAGTGNTIYF

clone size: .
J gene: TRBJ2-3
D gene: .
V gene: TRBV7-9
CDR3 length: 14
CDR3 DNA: TGTGCCAGCAGCTTAAGCGGGAGCACAGATACGCAGTATTTT
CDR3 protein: CASSLSGSTDTQYF

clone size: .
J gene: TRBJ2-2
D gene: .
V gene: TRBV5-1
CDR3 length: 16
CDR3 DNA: TGCGCCAGCAGCTTGGGAGCTTCGATAAACACCGGGGAGCTGTTTTTT
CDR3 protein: CASSLGASINTGELFF

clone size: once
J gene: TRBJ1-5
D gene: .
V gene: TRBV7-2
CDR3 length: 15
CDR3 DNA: TGTGCCAGCAGCTTAGTCAGGGAAAGCAATCAGCCCCAGCATTTT
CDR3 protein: CASSLVRESNQPQHF

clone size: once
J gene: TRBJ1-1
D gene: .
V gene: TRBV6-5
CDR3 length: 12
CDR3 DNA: TGTGCCAGCAGATCCGGGAGGACTGAAGCTTTCTTT
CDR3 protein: CASRSGRTEAFF

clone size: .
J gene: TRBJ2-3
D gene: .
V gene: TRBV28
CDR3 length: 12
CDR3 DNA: TGTGCCATCGTAGACTCGCAGGATACGCAGTATTTT
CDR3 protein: CAIVDSQDTQYF

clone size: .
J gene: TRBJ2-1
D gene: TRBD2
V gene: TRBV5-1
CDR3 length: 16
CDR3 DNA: TGCGCCAGCAGCTTGGCCCTAGCGGGGGGGGACAATGAGCAGTTCTTC
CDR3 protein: CASSLALAGGDNEQFF

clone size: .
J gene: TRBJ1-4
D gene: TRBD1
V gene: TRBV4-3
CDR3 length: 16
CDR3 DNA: TGCGCCAGCAGCCAAGATTGGGGACAGGGAGTTGAAAAACTGTTTTTT
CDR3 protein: CASSQDWGQGVEKLFF

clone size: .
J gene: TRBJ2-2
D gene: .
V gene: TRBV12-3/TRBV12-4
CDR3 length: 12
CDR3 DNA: TGTGCCAGCAGTTCTAGGGGCGGGGAGCTGTTTTTT
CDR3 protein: CASSSRGGELFF

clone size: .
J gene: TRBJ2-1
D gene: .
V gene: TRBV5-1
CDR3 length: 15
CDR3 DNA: TGCGCCAGCAGCTTGTGGGGGGCGGGAGACAATGAGCAGTTCTTC
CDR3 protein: CASSLWGAGDNEQFF

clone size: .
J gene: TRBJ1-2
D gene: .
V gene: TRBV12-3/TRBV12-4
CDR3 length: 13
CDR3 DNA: TGTGCCAGCAGTTTTGGCCAGAACTATGGCTACACCTTC
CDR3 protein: CASSFGQNYGYTF

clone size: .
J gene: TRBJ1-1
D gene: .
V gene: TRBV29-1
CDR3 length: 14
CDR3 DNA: TGCAGCGTTGTGCGGCCTCGTGTGAACACTGAAGCTTTCTTT
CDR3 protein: CSVVRPRVNTEAFF

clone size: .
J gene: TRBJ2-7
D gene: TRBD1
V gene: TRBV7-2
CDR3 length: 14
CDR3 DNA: TGTGCCAGCAGCCTCGGGACAGGTTCCTACGAGCAGTACTTC
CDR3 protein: CASSLGTGSYEQYF

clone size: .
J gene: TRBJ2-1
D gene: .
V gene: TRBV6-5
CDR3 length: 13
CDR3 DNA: TGTGCCAGCAGACCGACAGTCTACAATGAGCAGTTCTTC
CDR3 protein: CASRPTVYNEQFF

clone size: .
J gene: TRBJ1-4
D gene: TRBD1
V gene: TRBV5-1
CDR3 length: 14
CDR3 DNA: TGCGCCAGCAGCAGAGGACAGGGGCAGGAAAAACTGTTTTTT
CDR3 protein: CASSRGQGQEKLFF

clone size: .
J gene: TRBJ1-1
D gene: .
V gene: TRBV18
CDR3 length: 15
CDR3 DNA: TGTGCCAGCTCACCACTTGAGGGCGGGGGGTCTGAAGCTTTCTTT
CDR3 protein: CASSPLEGGGSEAFF

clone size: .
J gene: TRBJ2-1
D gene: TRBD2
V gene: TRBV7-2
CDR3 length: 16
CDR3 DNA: TGTGCCAGCAGCTTAGATGGAGCGGGAGGGCACAATGAGCAGTTCTTC
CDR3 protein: CASSLDGAGGHNEQFF

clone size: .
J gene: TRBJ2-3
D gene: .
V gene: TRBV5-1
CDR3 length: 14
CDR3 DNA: TGCGCCACCATGTGGGGGCCCAGCACAGATACGCAGTATTTT
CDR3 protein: CATMWGPSTDTQYF